This TCR beta chain appears in the sequencing data of a study of OX40 agonist ivuxolimab in advanced cancers. In germline, CDR1 is SNHLY, CDR2 FYNNEI. The V end was cut by 6 bases, the J end by 7 bases, with 10 bases between. The CDR3 spans 12 residues. The protocol was immunoSEQ multiplex PCR, while the TCRdb copy is restricted to in-frame clones and leaves out a portion. The table shows about 79,000 clones, with around 91% occurring only once. This receptor was identified in an adult with an advanced solid tumor such as melanoma, head and neck, liver or kidney cancer. This rearrangement joins TRBV2 to TRBJ1-5; tentative D call: TRBD1 (5 bases). Sequencing used CD4+ or CD8+ T cells sorted from blood, obtained in a trial of the OX40 agonist ivuxolimab. CDR3 in amino acids: CASSGTLQPQHF. For the CDR3, the DNA is TGTGCCAGCAGCGGGACCTTGCAGCCCCAGCATTTT.